Shown below are 25 T cell receptor beta chains from a single sample sequenced in a study of post-analysis software for immune sequencing data. Findings and limits, study-wide: Patients showed TRBV5-6, TRBV5-1 and TRBV20-1 among 4 or 5 TRBV segments more frequent than in controls.

These receptors are not linked to any known antigen. The authors incorporated unique molecular identifiers into the TCR beta cDNA libraries. TCRdb processed the PCR reads anew with MiXCR; each CDR3 protein has one entry. In the table there are about 770,000 distinct CDR3 sequences, around 45% of which are singletons. Sequencing used blood. The receptors here all came from a girl aged 10-17 years with multiple sclerosis.

The chain combines TRBV10-3 with TRBJ2-4, with TRBD2 matching 9 bases. Near its end, the DNA agrees better with TRBJ2-7, so the J call may be wrong. The CDR3 is 19 residues long. Germline CDR1 reads ENHRY; CDR2 reads SYGVKD. The CDR3: CAISVPDLGVAGVVYEQYF. The CDR3 nucleotides read TGTGCCATCAGCGTCCCAGACCTAGGCGTAGCGGGGGTAGTCTACGAGCAGTACTTC.

This clonotype has just a few counts. The chain uses TRBV7-9 and TRBJ2-5; unclear D gene. The CDR3 length is 17 residues. Germline V gene lookup returns CDR1 SEHNR and CDR2 FQNEAQ (reference sequence). V shed 5 bases and J shed 1 base, with 20 bases lying between them. The CDR3 DNA follows: TGTGCCAGCAGCCACAAAACTCCGTTTAGGGCCCAAGAGACCCAGTACTTC. As protein: CASSHKTPFRAQETQYF. Full variable domain (outside the CDR3, taken from reference TRBV7-9 and TRBJ2-5): DTGVSQNPRHKITKRGQNVTFRCDPISEHNRLYWYRQTLGQGPEFLTYFQNEAQLEKSRLLSDRFSAERPKGSFSTLEIQRTEQGDSAMYLCASSHKTPFRAQETQYFGPGTRLLVL.

The V call is TRBV14, the J call TRBJ1-2; D remains ambiguous. The CDR3 runs to 13 residues. Germline V lookup: CDR1 SGHDN, CDR2 FVKESK. V lost 1 base and J lost 8, with 11 bases in between. The CDR3 region is CASSQVETGGYTF. The DNA of the CDR3 is TGTGCCAGCAGCCAAGTCGAGACGGGGGGCTACACCTTC. Full variable domain (outside the CDR3, taken from reference TRBV14 and TRBJ1-2): EAGVTQFPSHSVIEKGQTVTLRCDPISGHDNLYWYRRVMGKEIKFLLHFVKESKQDESGMPNNRFLAERTGGTYSTLKVQPAELEDSGVYFCASSQVETGGYTFGSGTRLTVV.

This clonotype was seen a few times. This chain links TRBV6-6 with TRBJ2-7, with 7 bases lining up with TRBD1. V was clipped by 4 bases and J by 2 bases; unmatched bases: 11. This CDR3 is built from 16 residues. Germline lookup yields CDR1 MNHNY and CDR2 SVGAGI (reference sequence). CDR3 in DNA: TGTGCCAGCAGTTCAACCGCCCGGGACAGCCCCTACGAGCAGTACTTC. Translation gives CASSSTARDSPYEQYF.

Only a few counts were recorded for this clonotype. This rearrangement joins TRBV10-2 to TRBJ2-7; D unclear. CDR3 size: 13 residues. V was clipped by 6 bases and J by 2 bases, with 11 bases between them. CDR1 and CDR2 from the germline V gene are WSHSY and SAAADI. This CDR3 is CASRDPQTYEQYF. The CDR3 DNA sequence: TGCGCCAGCAGGGACCCGCAAACCTACGAGCAGTACTTC.

The gene calls are TRBV6-5 and TRBJ1-5; 8 bases agree with TRBD1. After removal of 8 bases from V and 3 bases from J, the junction contained 12 bases not matched to a gene. This CDR3 has 16 amino acids. Germline lookup yields CDR1 MNHEY and CDR2 SVGAGI. The CDR3 DNA is TGTGCCAGCCGTTCCGGACAGGGCCCCCTCAATCAGCCCCAGCATTTT. Protein product: CASRSGQGPLNQPQHF.

This chain connects TRBV15 to TRBJ2-1; D may match TRBD1 or TRBD2 (5 bases each). Between the trimmed V and J ends, which lost 0 bases and 3 bases, there was a span of 9 bases. Germline values: CDR1 LNHNV, CDR2 YYDKDF (reference sequence). The length of the CDR3 is 15 residues. In DNA form, the CDR3 reads TGTGCCACCAGCAGAGATTTGGGGGACTACAATGAGCAGTTCTTC. The encoded protein is CATSRDLGDYNEQFF.

The rearrangement links TRBV4-1 to TRBJ1-1; D possibly corresponds to TRBD1 (5 bases). V was pared by 2 bases and J by 1 base, with 8 bases between. Germline V gene sequence: CDR1 MGHRA, CDR2 YSYEKL. The CDR3 covers 14 residues. The CDR3 DNA is TGCGCCAGCAGCCAAATGGGGGGGAACACTGAAGCTTTCTTT. Translation gives CASSQMGGNTEAFF.

The V call is TRBV7-3, the J call TRBJ2-5; no reliable D call. V shed 0 bases and J shed 4 bases, with 6 bases lying between them. The CDR3 consists of 13 residues. The germline V gene encodes CDR1 SGHTA and CDR2 FQGTGA. The DNA of the CDR3 is TGTGCCAGCAGCTTAACGGTTGGAGAGACCCAGTACTTC. It translates to CASSLTVGETQYF.

In its sample, this clonotype was seen a few times. The chain combines TRBV3-1 with TRBJ2-7, with D unresolved. The V gene's germline CDR1 is LGHDT and CDR2 YNNKEL (reference sequence). V was trimmed by 1 base and J by 5 bases, leaving 21 bases between them. The CDR3 is made up of 17 amino acids. CDR3 in amino acids: CASSQVRVGRTPNEQYF. CDR3 in DNA: TGTGCCAGCAGCCAAGTTAGAGTTGGCAGGACCCCTAACGAGCAGTACTTC.

The chain carries TRBV27 and TRBJ2-1; D unresolved. V lost 7 bases and J 7 bases, leaving 17 bases between the germline ends. CDR3 length equals 14 residues. Germline values: CDR1 MNHEY, CDR2 SMNVEV (reference sequence). The CDR3 is CASNGLGTGNEQFF. The CDR3 DNA is TGTGCCAGCAATGGTCTAGGAACTGGTAATGAGCAGTTCTTC.

V is TRBV6-6 and J is TRBJ2-7, with TRBD2 identical over 12 bases. Losses at the gene ends were 4 bases for V and 3 bases for J; bases not matched to a gene: 4. CDR1 is MNHNY and CDR2 is SVGAGI in the germline V gene (reference sequence). The CDR3 extends over 15 amino acids. The CDR3, as DNA: TGTGCCAGCAGTTCCGCTAGCGGGAGGGTCTACGAGCAGTACTTC. It codes for CASSSASGRVYEQYF.

This clonotype appeared a few times. The chain employs TRBV24-1 and TRBJ1-2; D uncertain. V was pared by 4 bases and J by 8 bases, with 13 bases between. Germline CDR1 and CDR2: KGHDR and SFDVKD. The CDR3 sequence is 13 residues long. This chain's CDR3 is CATSEPGRGGYTF. For the CDR3, the DNA is TGTGCCACCAGTGAGCCGGGCCGTGGAGGCTACACCTTC.

The sample holds a few counts of this clonotype. This chain connects TRBV25-1 to TRBJ2-1; 12 nucleotides match TRBD1. CDR3 size: 16 residues. The V gene end was trimmed by 4 bases and the J gene end by 5 bases; junction bases not matched to a gene: 6. CDR1 MGHDK and CDR2 SYGVNS come from the germline V gene. The CDR3 nucleotides read TGTGCCAGCAGTGGCCCGGGACAGGGGGCCCACAATGAGCAGTTCTTC. This translates into CASSGPGQGAHNEQFF. The full variable domain, completed using reference TRBV25-1 and TRBJ2-1, is EADIYQTPRYLVIGTGKKITLECSQTMGHDKMYWYQQDPGMELHLIHYSYGVNSTEKGDLSSESTVSRIRTEHFPLTLESARPSHTSQYLCASSGPGQGAHNEQFFGPGTRLTVL.

J is TRBJ2-4 and V is TRBV7-9; D call uncertain. With the DNA end fitting TRBJ2-7 better, the J assignment may be wrong. The germline gives CDR1 SEHNR, CDR2 FQNEAQ (reference sequence). The CDR3 runs to 9 residues. The CDR3 spells CAVGFEQYF. CDR3 sequence (DNA): TGTGCCGTCGGTTTCGAGCAGTACTTC.

This sequence joins TRBV12-3 or TRBV12-4 and TRBJ2-1, with 15 positions matching TRBD2. V lost 7 bases, J lost 7 bases, and 5 bases stayed unmatched. The CDR3 runs 15 residues. CDR3 in amino acids: CASTTGTSGRNEQFF. The CDR3 DNA is TGTGCCAGCACCACCGGGACTAGCGGGAGGAATGAGCAGTTCTTC.

The chain recombines TRBV12-3 or TRBV12-4 with TRBJ1-1; D call uncertain. This CDR3 comprises 13 residues. The V end was cut by 7 bases, the J end by 4 bases, with 13 bases between. The CDR3 DNA sequence: TGTGCCAGCACTCGGGGATTAAGCACTGAAGCTTTCTTT. It encodes CASTRGLSTEAFF.

This chain uses TRBV24-1 with TRBJ2-3; no definite D call. CDR3 size: 13 residues. The germline V gene encodes CDR1 KGHDR and CDR2 SFDVKD. Trimming left V 1 base short and J 4 bases short, with 5 bases between. This CDR3 is CATSDFGADTQYF. The CDR3 coding sequence is TGTGCCACCAGTGATTTTGGGGCAGATACGCAGTATTTT.

This chain connects TRBV5-1 to TRBJ2-3; 12 positions agree with TRBD2. The V gene's germline CDR1 is SGHRS and CDR2 YFSETQ. V lost 0 bases to trimming and J lost 5 bases; unmatched junction nucleotides: 4. The CDR3 totals 16 residues. The CDR3 protein is CASSLAPSGREDTQYF. DNA for the CDR3: TGCGCCAGCAGCTTGGCCCCTAGCGGGAGGGAAGATACGCAGTATTTT. Full variable domain (outside the CDR3, taken from reference TRBV5-1 and TRBJ2-3): KAGVTQTPRYLIKTRGQQVTLSCSPISGHRSVSWYQQTPGQGLQFLFEYFSETQRNKGNFPGRFSGRQFSNSRSEMNVSTLELGDSALYLCASSLAPSGREDTQYFGPGTRLTVL.

The sample holds a few counts of this clonotype. The chain couples TRBV9 to TRBJ2-7; tentatively, D is TRBD1 or TRBD2 (5 bases each). V shed 0 bases and J shed 2 bases, with 9 bases lying between them. Germline V gene data show CDR1 as SGDLS and CDR2 as YYNGEE. The CDR3 is made up of 14 amino acids. The CDR3 DNA is TGTGCCAGCAGCGTAGGGGTGGGGGCCTACGAGCAGTACTTC. It translates to CASSVGVGAYEQYF.

The chain combines TRBV20-1 with TRBJ2-1; maybe TRBD2 (5 bases). Germline-derived CDR1 and CDR2 are DFQATT and SNEGSKA (reference sequence). V was clipped by 6 bases and J by 3 bases, with 9 bases between them. This CDR3 region has 12 residues. The CDR3 bases are TGCAGTGCCCCCGGGGACTACAATGAGCAGTTCTTC. Translation gives CSAPGDYNEQFF.

The chain couples TRBV20-1 to TRBJ2-1; 7 positions agree with TRBD2. Germline CDR1 DFQATT, CDR2 SNEGSKA (reference sequence). This CDR3 region has 13 residues. V shed 2 bases and J 7 bases; nucleotides not matched to a gene: 5. For the CDR3, the DNA is TGCAGTGCTAGAAAGGGACTAACGAATGAGCAGTTCTTC. It codes for CSARKGLTNEQFF.

This clonotype was seen a handful of times. The J gene is TRBJ2-7, the V gene TRBV7-9, with 9 positions matching TRBD1. The better agreement between TRBJ2-5 and the DNA end casts doubt on the J call. Germline-derived CDR1 and CDR2 are SEHNR and FQNEAQ (reference sequence). This CDR3 region has 14 residues. This chain's CDR3 is CASSPMGQGETQYF. CDR3 DNA sequence: TGTGCCAGCAGCCCCATGGGACAGGGAGAGACCCAGTACTTC.

This clonotype appeared a few times. The chain employs TRBV12-3 or TRBV12-4 and TRBJ2-7, with D possibly TRBD1 on 5 matching bases. The ends were cut back, 1 base at V and 0 bases at J, with 13 bases in the middle. This CDR3 has 16 amino acids. This chain's CDR3 is CASSLVPGLGSYEQYF. In DNA form, the CDR3 reads TGTGCCAGCAGTTTAGTTCCAGGGTTAGGCTCCTACGAGCAGTACTTC.

The chain couples TRBV15 to TRBJ2-7, with 7 bases lining up with TRBD2. The length of the CDR3 is 16 residues. V lost 5 bases and J lost 2; bases outside the gene matches: 12. Germline CDR1 is LNHNV and CDR2 is YYDKDF (reference sequence). The CDR3 loop reads CATSDTYSGGTYEQYF. As DNA, the CDR3 is TGTGCCACCAGCGACACCTATTCGGGGGGAACCTACGAGCAGTACTTC.